Sequencing of this T cell receptor beta chain was carried out in a study of shared clonotypes between healthy human individuals. Regarding the study as a whole: Among the subsets, naive ones generally showed larger estimated richness than memory ones.

Sequencing was performed with immunoSEQ multiplex PCR; in TCRdb, only in-frame clones are kept and a portion is missing. The data contain some 2,500,000 clones, roughly 93% of them singletons. In the case of this clone: What it binds is not known.

CDR1 and CDR2 from the germline V gene are SGHTA and FQGTGA. The CDR3 is made up of 18 amino acids. V was clipped by 0 bases and J by 6 bases, with 23 bases between them. Into CD45RA+ naive and CD45RA-negative memory subsets, the CD4+ cells were split. The sample consisted of naive CD4+ T cells from PBMCs. Subset: CD45RA+ positively selected. The receptor's source is a man younger than 35 in good health. Some clones in this sample may be carry-over from other donors' samples. V gene TRBV7-3 combines with J gene TRBJ1-2; D is perhaps TRBD1 (6 bases). The CDR3 DNA reads as TGTGCCAGCAGCTTAACGGGCAGGGGCCCGCCGAGGGAAAATGGCTACACCTTC. It is translated as CASSLTGRGPPRENGYTF. The whole variable domain, remainder taken from reference TRBV7-3 and TRBJ1-2, is GAGVSQTPSNKVTEKGKYVELRCDPISGHTALYWYRQSLGQGPEFLIYFQGTGAADDSGLPNDRFFAVRPEGSVSTLKIQRTERGDSAVYLCASSLTGRGPPRENGYTFGSGTRLTVV.